This T cell receptor (beta chain) was recorded in a study of blood T cell repertoires in COVID-19 (dated by TCRdb to about 2020). Some background on the complete study: Samples from collaborators originated in the United States, Italy and Spain and spanned both the acute and convalescent phases of COVID-19. The prospective study material was composed of cDNA or gDNA derived from T cells, B-cell-depleted T cells, or PBMCs. Subjects who had been exposed to COVID-19, were actively infected with it, or had recovered from it provided the deeply sampled blood TCRbeta repertoires that made up the dataset. A freely available public database, intended as a resource for researchers studying the immune response to SARS-CoV-2, is where the repertoires were released. The samples were drawn from the first 160 participants of the ongoing ImmuneRACE study and from 1,200 or so subjects provided by 6 global collaborators. The sample metadata nearly always contained a de-identified subject ID, COVID-19 status, age in years and sex. Where available, HLA class I and class II types were obtained from metadata supplied by the sample provider rather than from assay-based typing. General findings and caveats noted by the study authors: How much clinical and demographic metadata was included differed by source and by participant, and the metadata was provided uncurated.

The CDR3 measures 11 amino acids from cysteine to phenylalanine. Only the CDR3 part of the read is kept: 33 bases, read in frame from the first base. The germline V gene (reference sequence) provides CDR1 DFQATT and CDR2 SNEGSKA. A note on this clone: This receptor's antigen is unknown. No much larger clone is present one base from it, and per-base qualities are unavailable.

The immunoSEQ Assay, a bias-controlled multiplex PCR, was used to amplify TCRbeta CDR3 regions from genomic DNA. Per the original workflow: Nucleated cell counts per sample were estimated from amplification of reference gene primers within the assay. To quantify the absolute abundance of each unique TCRbeta CDR3 rearrangement, sequence reads were collapsed and filtered. Productive Simpson clonality was computed per sample as the square root of Simpson's diversity index over productive rearrangements. Drawn from immuneACCESS, this table holds only the in-frame rearrangements with V and J called that TCRdb kept. Clones are partly lost; checked studies trace under half to an unresolved V gene and leave the rest unexplained. V, J and clone size are those of that table, while D and trimming were read from the DNA. The sample yields 350,000 or so clones; over 75% were counted once. Less than 11% of the sample is held by the ten biggest clonotypes.

One collaborating source in Seattle enrolled patients during active infection and followed them longitudinally through the course of disease. Each collaborating institution followed its own protocols to collect whole blood in K2EDTA tubes. For TCRbeta analysis, collaborators shipped samples in one of three forms: frozen whole blood, isolated PBMCs, or DNA extracted from either of those sample types. The sequence derives from a woman aged 30 to 39 with COVID-19, enrolled during active disease. The sample comprised peripheral blood. The chain employs TRBV20-1 and TRBJ1-4; the D gene lacks a confident call. The sequence in DNA is TGCAGCTCATTAGGAGGTGAAAAACTGTTTTTT. This translates into CSSLGGEKLFF.